These 4 T cell receptor beta chains originate from one sample sequenced in a study of T cells after yellow fever vaccination. A single record per CDR3 protein comes from TCRdb applying MiXCR to the 5' RACE reads. The data show 150,000 to 200,000 distinct CDR3 sequences, around 8.5% seen once. Sequenced material: CD8+ T cells sorted from PBMCs, taken 45 days after the yellow fever booster vaccination. The receptors shown here come from a young man who received the YFV17D yellow fever vaccine.

This rearrangement joins TRBV9 to TRBJ2-3; D might be TRBD2 (7 bases). Trimming left V 4 bases short and J 5 bases short, with 14 bases between. The CDR3 is 14 residues long. Looked up from germline, CDR1 is SGDLS and CDR2 is YYNGEE. The CDR3 loop is CASSQGGGLDTQYF. CDR3 bases: TGTGCCAGCAGCCAAGGCGGGGGCCTAGATACGCAGTATTTT.

This clonotype was recorded at least ten times. The V and J genes are TRBV12-3 or TRBV12-4 and TRBJ2-3; D remains ambiguous. Trimming pared 1 base from V and 6 bases from J, leaving 14 bases between. The CDR3 extends over 15 amino acids. The CDR3: CASSLGGSFADTQYF. The CDR3 DNA sequence: TGTGCCAGCAGTTTAGGAGGCAGTTTTGCCGATACGCAGTATTTT.

The sample holds many counts of this clonotype. The J gene is TRBJ2-1, the V gene TRBV4-3; 9 nucleotides line up with TRBD1. The CDR3 extends over 16 amino acids. The germline CDR1 and CDR2 sequences are LGHNA and YSLEER. J gave up 5 bases and V 1 base, and 6 bases lay outside the gene matches. CDR3: CASSQAPTGGNNEQFF. The CDR3 DNA follows: TGCGCCAGCAGCCAAGCCCCGACAGGGGGGAACAATGAGCAGTTCTTC.

This chain joins TRBV5-1 and TRBJ2-1; 10 bases map to TRBD1. Per the germline V gene, CDR1 is SGHRS and CDR2 is YFSETQ. The CDR3 spans 15 residues. The V gene end was trimmed by 4 bases and the J gene end by 4 bases; junction bases not matched to a gene: 5. CDR3 region: CASSAGTGEYNEQFF. The CDR3 DNA follows: TGCGCCAGCAGCGCGGGGACAGGGGAATACAATGAGCAGTTCTTC.